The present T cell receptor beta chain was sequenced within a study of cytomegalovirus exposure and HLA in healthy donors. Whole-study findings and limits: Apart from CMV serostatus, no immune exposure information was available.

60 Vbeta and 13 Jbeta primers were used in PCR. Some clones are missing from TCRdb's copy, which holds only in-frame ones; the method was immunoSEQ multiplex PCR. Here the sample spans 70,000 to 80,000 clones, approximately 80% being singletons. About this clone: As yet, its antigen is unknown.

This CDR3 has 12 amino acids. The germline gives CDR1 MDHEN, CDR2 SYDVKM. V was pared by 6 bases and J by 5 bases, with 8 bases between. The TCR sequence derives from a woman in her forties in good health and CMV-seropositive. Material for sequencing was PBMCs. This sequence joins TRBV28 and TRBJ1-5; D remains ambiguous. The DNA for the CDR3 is TGTGCCAGCAGCTCCGAGGATCAGCCCCAGCATTTT. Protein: CASSSEDQPQHF.